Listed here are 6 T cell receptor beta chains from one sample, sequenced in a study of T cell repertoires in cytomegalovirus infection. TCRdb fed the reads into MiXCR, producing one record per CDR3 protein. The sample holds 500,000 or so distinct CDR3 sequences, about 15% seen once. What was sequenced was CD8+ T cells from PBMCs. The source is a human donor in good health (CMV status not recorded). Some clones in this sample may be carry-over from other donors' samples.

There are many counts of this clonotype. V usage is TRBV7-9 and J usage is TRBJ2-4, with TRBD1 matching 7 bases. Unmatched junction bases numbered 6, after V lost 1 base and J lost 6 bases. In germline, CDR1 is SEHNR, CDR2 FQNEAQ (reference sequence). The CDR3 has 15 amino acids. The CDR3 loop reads CASSLEQGIGNIQYF. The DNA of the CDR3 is TGTGCCAGCAGCTTAGAACAGGGGATAGGAAACATTCAGTACTTC.

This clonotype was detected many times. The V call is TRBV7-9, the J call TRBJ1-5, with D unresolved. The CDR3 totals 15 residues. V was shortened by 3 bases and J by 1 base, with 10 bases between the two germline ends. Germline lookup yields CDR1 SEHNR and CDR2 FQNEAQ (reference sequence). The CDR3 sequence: CASSFSEGSNQPQHF. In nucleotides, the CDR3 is TGTGCCAGCAGCTTCTCTGAAGGGAGCAATCAGCCCCAGCATTTT.

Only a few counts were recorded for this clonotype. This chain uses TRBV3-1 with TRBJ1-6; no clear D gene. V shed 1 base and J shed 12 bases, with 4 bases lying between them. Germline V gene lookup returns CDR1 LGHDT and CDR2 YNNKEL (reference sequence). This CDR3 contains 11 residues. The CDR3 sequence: CASSQGKPLHF. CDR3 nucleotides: TGTGCCAGCAGCCAAGGGAAACCCCTCCACTTT.

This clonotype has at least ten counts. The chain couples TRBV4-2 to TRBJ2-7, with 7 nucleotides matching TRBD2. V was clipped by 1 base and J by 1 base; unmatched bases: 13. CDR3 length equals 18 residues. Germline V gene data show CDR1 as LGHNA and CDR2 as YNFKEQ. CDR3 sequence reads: CASSQGPRGSGRSYEQYF. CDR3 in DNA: TGTGCCAGCAGCCAAGGCCCCCGGGGTAGCGGGCGTTCCTACGAGCAGTACTTC.

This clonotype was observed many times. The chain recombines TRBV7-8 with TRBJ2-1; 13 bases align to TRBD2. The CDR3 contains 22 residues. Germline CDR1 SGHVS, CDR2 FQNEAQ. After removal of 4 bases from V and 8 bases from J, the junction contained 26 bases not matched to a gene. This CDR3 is CASSSRLAGGPSGGLRFDEQFF. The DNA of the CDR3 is TGTGCCAGCAGCTCAAGACTAGCGGGAGGCCCTTCGGGAGGGCTTCGGTTTGATGAGCAGTTCTTC.

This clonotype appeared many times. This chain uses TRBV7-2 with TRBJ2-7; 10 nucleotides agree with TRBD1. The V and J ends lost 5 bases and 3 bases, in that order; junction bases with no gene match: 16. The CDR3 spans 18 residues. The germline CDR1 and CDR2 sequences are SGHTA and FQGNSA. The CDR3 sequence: CASSLRQGATPGGYEQYF. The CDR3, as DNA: TGTGCCAGCAGCCTCCGACAGGGGGCGACCCCAGGGGGCTACGAGCAGTACTTC.